These 17 T cell receptor beta chains share one sample of origin, sequenced in a study of cytomegalovirus exposure and HLA in healthy donors. With 60 Vbeta and 13 Jbeta primers, the PCR was carried out. Clones were read by immunoSEQ multiplex PCR, and TCRdb kept only the in-frame ones, dropping some. The sample lists about 200,000 clones, approximately 80% seen once, with about 1.5% in the top ten. Sample: PBMCs. All receptors come from a man aged 50 to 59 in good health and CMV-seronegative.

This clone showed up just a few times. This chain joins TRBV10-1 and TRBJ2-2; 9 nucleotides agree with TRBD2. The V and J ends lost 4 bases and 5 bases, in that order; junction bases with no gene match: 5. The CDR3 has 15 amino acids. CDR1 and CDR2 (germline): WNHNN, SYGVQD (reference sequence). CDR3 sequence: CASSGAREGTGELFF. The CDR3 nucleotides read TGCGCCAGCAGTGGGGCGCGGGAGGGGACCGGGGAGCTGTTTTTT.

This sequence joins TRBV4-2 and TRBJ1-2; 9 nucleotides line up with TRBD1. In germline, CDR1 is LGHNA, CDR2 YNFKEQ. V shed 2 bases, J shed 5 bases, and the junction held 12 bases outside the gene matches. The CDR3 runs to 17 residues. CDR3 loop: CASSQPGTGLSPYGYTF. CDR3 DNA sequence: TGTGCCAGCAGCCAACCCGGGACAGGGCTTTCCCCGTATGGCTACACCTTC.

The chain uses TRBV28 and TRBJ2-3, with 8 bases identical to TRBD2. CDR1 is MDHEN and CDR2 is SYDVKM in the germline V gene. Unmatched junction bases numbered 9, after V lost 1 base and J lost 3 bases. The length of the CDR3 is 17 residues. The CDR3 DNA is TGTGCCAGCAGTTTATATGGGGCAGCGGGAGAGACAGATACGCAGTATTTT. This sequence encodes CASSLYGAAGETDTQYF.

The rearrangement uses TRBV28 and TRBJ2-7; TRBD2 matches at 12 bases. V lost 5 bases, J lost 3 bases, and 8 bases stayed unmatched. The CDR3 is 16 residues long. Germline V CDR1 and CDR2: MDHEN, SYDVKM. DNA for the CDR3: TGTGCCAGCAGTGCCCCGACTAGCGGGAGTTTCTACGAGCAGTACTTC. Translating it yields CASSAPTSGSFYEQYF.

The chain uses TRBV6-5 and TRBJ2-1; tentatively, D is TRBD2 (5 bases). The V gene lost 2 bases and the J gene lost 3 bases, with 5 bases spanning the gap. The germline CDR1 and CDR2 sequences are MNHEY and SVGAGI. The CDR3 has 13 residues. The CDR3 bases are TGTGCCAGCAGTTACCGGGACTACAATGAGCAGTTCTTC. The encoded protein is CASSYRDYNEQFF.

This rearrangement joins TRBV12-5 to TRBJ2-1; TRBD2 agrees at 12 bases. V lost 5 bases, J lost 2 bases, and 7 bases stayed unmatched. The CDR3 is 17 residues long. Looked up from germline, CDR1 is LGHNT and CDR2 is FRNRAP. This CDR3 reads CASGPRLAGAPYNEQFF. CDR3 nucleotides: TGTGCTAGTGGTCCCAGACTAGCGGGAGCCCCCTACAATGAGCAGTTCTTC.

This chain's CDR3 is CASREGQETQYF. The CDR3 DNA is TGCGCCAGCAGGGAGGGCCAAGAGACCCAGTACTTC. The genes are TRBV5-1 and TRBJ2-5; D is perhaps TRBD2 (6 bases). The CDR3 is 12 residues long. The V gene's germline CDR1 is SGHRS and CDR2 YFSETQ. V lost 5 bases, J lost 1 base, and 6 bases lay in between. Filled out from reference TRBV5-1 and TRBJ2-5, the complete variable domain reads KAGVTQTPRYLIKTRGQQVTLSCSPISGHRSVSWYQQTPGQGLQFLFEYFSETQRNKGNFPGRFSGRQFSNSRSEMNVSTLELGDSALYLCASREGQETQYFGPGTRLLVL.

In this sample, this clone turned up a few times. The rearrangement joins TRBV5-4 to TRBJ1-2, with D tentatively TRBD1 (6 bases). The CDR3 has 13 residues. In germline, CDR1 is SGHNT, CDR2 YYREEE (reference sequence). V lost 4 bases and J 7 bases, leaving 14 bases between the germline ends. The CDR3 DNA reads TGTGCCAGCAGCCAACAGGGTGGGGGTGGCTACACCTTC. Its translation: CASSQQGGGGYTF.

V usage is TRBV29-1 and J usage is TRBJ2-1; TRBD1 matches 7 bases. J gave up 8 bases and V 0 bases, and 7 bases lay outside the gene matches. CDR3 length: 14 residues. Per the germline V gene, CDR1 is SQVTM and CDR2 is ANQGSEA. The CDR3 region is CSVEEIQGFDEQFF. Here the CDR3 DNA reads TGCAGCGTTGAAGAAATACAGGGGTTCGATGAGCAGTTCTTC.

This clone was observed at least ten times. The chain employs TRBV2 and TRBJ2-7; 8 bases are shared with TRBD2. Germline CDR1 SNHLY, CDR2 FYNNEI. This CDR3 is built from 13 residues. With 2 bases clipped from V and 5 bases from J, the junction kept 2 bases outside the gene matches. Here the CDR3 DNA reads TGTGCCAGCAGTGAAATAGCGGGAAACGAGCAGTACTTC. This codes for CASSEIAGNEQYF.

The chain carries TRBV28 and TRBJ1-2, with D possibly being TRBD1 (5 bases). The ends were cut back, 6 bases at V and 0 bases at J, with 11 bases in the middle. Germline V gene lookup returns CDR1 MDHEN and CDR2 SYDVKM. The CDR3 is made up of 14 amino acids. The CDR3 DNA reads as TGTGCCAGCAGCAGGGATAGGACTAACTATGGCTACACCTTC. As protein: CASSRDRTNYGYTF.

The chain joins TRBV5-1 to TRBJ2-1, with D possibly TRBD2 on 6 matching bases. CDR3 length equals 14 residues. V was shortened by 6 bases and J by 4 bases, with 14 bases between the two germline ends. The germline CDR1 and CDR2 sequences are SGHRS and YFSETQ. This chain's CDR3 is CASNAGGSYNEQFF. The CDR3 DNA is TGCGCCAGCAACGCTGGGGGGTCTTACAATGAGCAGTTCTTC. The full variable domain, its missing parts supplied by reference TRBV5-1 and TRBJ2-1, is KAGVTQTPRYLIKTRGQQVTLSCSPISGHRSVSWYQQTPGQGLQFLFEYFSETQRNKGNFPGRFSGRQFSNSRSEMNVSTLELGDSALYLCASNAGGSYNEQFFGPGTRLTVL.

This clone was detected a few times. V is TRBV19 and J is TRBJ1-5, with 8 bases fitting TRBD1. There are 15 residues in the CDR3. Trimming cost V 5 bases and J 1 base; bases outside gene matches: 4. Germline loops: CDR1 LNHDA, CDR2 SQIVND (reference sequence). The CDR3 nucleotides read TGTGCCAGTAGTCTCCAGGGGGCGAGCAATCAGCCCCAGCATTTT. This gives the protein CASSLQGASNQPQHF. Full variable domain (outside the CDR3, taken from reference TRBV19 and TRBJ1-5): DGGITQSPKYLFRKEGQNVTLSCEQNLNHDAMYWYRQDPGQGLRLIYYSQIVNDFQKGDIAEGYSVSREKKESFPLTVTSAQKNPTAFYLCASSLQGASNQPQHFGDGTRLSIL.

This clone was counted only a few times. The chain links TRBV5-1 to TRBJ1-1; D might be TRBD1 (5 bases). With 1 base removed from V and 3 bases from J, the gap between germline ends came to 7 bases. This CDR3 spans 13 amino acids. CDR1 SGHRS and CDR2 YFSETQ come from the germline V gene. The CDR3 DNA sequence: TGCGCCAGCAGCTTGACGACAGACACTGAAGCTTTCTTT. It codes for CASSLTTDTEAFF.

The rearrangement joins TRBV7-6 to TRBJ2-7, with D tentatively TRBD1 (7 bases). Trimming pared 3 bases from V and 1 base from J, leaving 13 bases between. The germline gives CDR1 SGHVS, CDR2 FNYEAQ. CDR3 size: 15 residues. CDR3 amino acids: CASSFQGGASYEQYF. The CDR3 coding sequence is TGTGCCAGCAGCTTCCAGGGGGGAGCTTCCTACGAGCAGTACTTC.

CDR3 in DNA: TGTGCCAGCAGCGTAGCCGAGTCAGCGGGAGACACGTACAATGAGCAGTTCTTC. The encoded protein is CASSVAESAGDTYNEQFF. The V and J genes are TRBV4-2 and TRBJ2-1, with 8 bases lining up with TRBD2. CDR3 length equals 18 residues. The trim removed 5 bases at V and 4 bases at J, leaving 16 bases unmatched. Per germline, CDR1 LGHNA and CDR2 YNFKEQ.

This clone occurred once. A read error may account for a junction end that differs from germline. V usage is TRBV6-5 and J usage is TRBJ2-7, with TRBD1 as a possible D gene (5 bases). CDR3 length equals 15 residues. Germline lookup yields CDR1 MNHEY and CDR2 SVGAGI. The CDR3 nucleotides are TGTGCCAGCAGTTACTCGGCAGGGCAAGCCTACGAGCGGTACTTC. It specifies CASSYSAGQAYERYF.